The 21 T cell receptor beta chains presented below share a single source sample, sequenced in a study of T cell repertoires in cytomegalovirus infection (dated by TCRdb to about 2019). The antigens of these receptors remain unknown. In light of the paper, this sample's treatment or condition label describes: in vitro stimulation with specific CMV peptide epitopes to enrich CMV-specific T cells. The reads were generated on an Illumina HiSeq 1500. TCRdb took the public reads, trimmed them with fastp at Q25, ran MiXCR for clone calling and kept in-frame beta chains. Every entry covers one CDR3 protein and lists the most common genes and DNA from its rows. This sample is represented by approximately 100,000 distinct CDR3 sequences; around 28% of them were singletons. The ten top clones hold 80% to 85% of the sample. Source: CD8+ T cells from cultured PBMCs, taken from culture after CMV antigen stimulation. The origin of the receptors is a human donor in good health (CMV status not recorded). Some clones in this sample may be carry-over from other donors' samples.

This clonotype was recorded many times. This chain uses TRBV27 with TRBJ2-1; D is unclear. The germline CDR1 and CDR2 sequences are MNHEY and SMNVEV (reference sequence). The CDR3 is 13 residues long. Between the trimmed V and J ends, which lost 0 bases and 8 bases, there was a span of 8 bases. CDR3: CASSLSKGDEQFF. CDR3 coding DNA: TGTGCCAGCAGTTTATCGAAGGGCGATGAGCAGTTCTTC.

This clonotype has more than one count but fewer than ten. This sequence joins TRBV12-3 or TRBV12-4 and TRBJ2-7, with 10 bases identical to TRBD2. V was pared by 2 bases and J by 7 bases, with 2 bases of the junction left unmatched. This CDR3 is 13 amino acids long. The CDR3 nucleotides read TGTGCCAGCAGTTTAACTAGCGGGGAGGAGCAGTACTTC. This sequence encodes CASSLTSGEEQYF.

This clonotype showed up just a few times. V usage is TRBV19 and J usage is TRBJ2-2; D might be TRBD2 (7 bases). The V and J ends lost 5 bases and 6 bases respectively, with 16 bases between them. Germline CDR1 reads LNHDA; CDR2 reads SQIVND (reference sequence). This CDR3 has 15 residues. The CDR3 reads CASSPSSGGPGELFF. DNA of the CDR3: TGTGCCAGTAGTCCTTCTTCCGGGGGGCCCGGGGAGCTGTTTTTT.

This clonotype appeared a few times. The rearrangement links TRBV9 to TRBJ2-1, with a possible D match to TRBD2 (7 bases). The CDR3 consists of 14 residues. CDR1 SGDLS and CDR2 YYNGEE come from the germline V gene. With 4 bases removed from V and 4 bases from J, the gap between germline ends came to 12 bases. The CDR3 DNA sequence: TGTGCCAGCAGCCAAGGGGGGGGATACAATGAGCAGTTCTTC. Its protein is CASSQGGGYNEQFF. The entire variable domain, with the rest obtained from reference TRBV9 and TRBJ2-1, is as follows: DSGVTQTPKHLITATGQRVTLRCSPRSGDLSVYWYQQSLDQGLQFLIQYYNGEERAKGNILERFSAQQFPDLHSELNLSSLELGDSALYFCASSQGGGYNEQFFGPGTRLTVL.

The V gene is TRBV5-1, the J gene TRBJ2-4; D is perhaps TRBD2 (6 bases). The CDR3 is 15 amino acids. V was pared by 7 bases and J by 6 bases, with 20 bases between. Germline V gives CDR1 SGHRS, CDR2 YFSETQ. The CDR3 is CASHKGTGELNIQYF. As DNA, the CDR3 is TGCGCCAGCCATAAAGGCACGGGGGAATTAAACATTCAGTACTTC.

The chain combines TRBV7-9 with TRBJ2-5; perhaps TRBD1 as D (5 bases). V lost 5 bases and J lost 2, with 12 bases in between. Germline values: CDR1 SEHNR, CDR2 FQNEAQ (reference sequence). CDR3 length: 14 amino acids. This CDR3 reads CASSLPDTQETQYF. The CDR3 nucleotides are TGTGCCAGCAGCCTCCCGGACACTCAAGAGACCCAGTACTTC.

This clonotype was recorded at least ten times. V gene TRBV6-5 combines with J gene TRBJ2-3, with unresolved D. Germline-derived CDR1 and CDR2 are MNHEY and SVGAGI. Trimming shortened V by 0 bases and J by 6 bases, and 13 bases separated the two germline ends. The CDR3 is 15 residues long. CDR3 coding DNA: TGTGCCAGCAGTTACTCGAGCAGTGTGGGGGATACGCAGTATTTT. It translates to CASSYSSSVGDTQYF.

The V gene is TRBV9, the J gene TRBJ2-3; TRBD2 is a possible D gene (5 bases). The V gene's germline CDR1 is SGDLS and CDR2 YYNGEE. V was trimmed by 2 bases and J by 1 base, leaving 17 bases between them. CDR3 size: 17 residues. CDR3 DNA: TGTGCCAGCAGCGTGGACCACGGGGATTCCCGCACAGATACGCAGTATTTT. Amino acids: CASSVDHGDSRTDTQYF.

This clonotype turned up a few times. The chain employs TRBV12-3 or TRBV12-4 and TRBJ2-7, with 8 bases that match TRBD2. The CDR3 covers 16 residues. V gave up 4 bases and J gave up 2 bases; unmatched junction bases: 10. The DNA for the CDR3 is TGTGCCAGCAGTTCGGGGGGGGCGCCGGGAGCCTACGAGCAGTACTTC. Its protein product is CASSSGGAPGAYEQYF.

The rearrangement uses TRBV2 and TRBJ1-3, with no clear D. Germline values: CDR1 SNHLY, CDR2 FYNNEI. CDR3 length: 15 amino acids. The V and J ends lost 4 bases and 0 bases respectively, with 10 bases between them. This CDR3 reads CASSVYFGSGNTIYF. CDR3 coding DNA: TGTGCCAGCAGTGTGTACTTCGGCTCTGGAAACACCATATATTTT. Full variable domain (outside the CDR3, taken from reference TRBV2 and TRBJ1-3): EPEVTQTPSHQVTQMGQEVILRCVPISNHLYFYWYRQILGQKVEFLVSFYNNEISEKSEIFDDQFSVERPDGSNFTLKIRSTKLEDSAMYFCASSVYFGSGNTIYFGEGSWLTVV.

In nucleotides, the CDR3 is TGTGCCAGCAGCAGGGAGCCGATCTACGAGCAGTACTTC. It encodes CASSREPIYEQYF. The chain links TRBV5-4 to TRBJ2-7; D may be TRBD2 (5 bases). The V end lost 4 bases, the J end lost 3 bases, and 11 bases lay between the germline ends. This CDR3 spans 13 amino acids. Germline values: CDR1 SGHNT, CDR2 YYREEE (reference sequence).

The chain employs TRBV13 and TRBJ1-1; the D gene is possibly TRBD1 (6 bases). Trimming took off 1 base at V and 5 bases at J, with 11 bases between the two ends. Germline V gene lookup returns CDR1 PRHDT and CDR2 FYEKMQ (reference sequence). CDR3 size: 14 residues. The CDR3 nucleotides are TGTGCCAGCAGCTTAGAGGGGGGAGGGACTGAAGCTTTCTTT. Residues: CASSLEGGGTEAFF.

This rearrangement joins TRBV4-1 to TRBJ1-3, with D perhaps TRBD1 (6 bases). The CDR3 is 15 amino acids. V was clipped by 2 bases and J by 0 bases, with 8 bases between them. Germline lookup yields CDR1 MGHRA and CDR2 YSYEKL. Here the CDR3 DNA reads TGCGCCAGCAGCCAAAAACAGGGCTCTGGAAACACCATATATTTT. Translation: CASSQKQGSGNTIYF.

This clonotype came up a few times. The chain has TRBV6-6 and TRBJ2-7; perhaps TRBD2 as D (6 bases). Germline V CDR1 and CDR2: MNHNY, SVGAGI (reference sequence). The CDR3 totals 13 residues. Trimming removed 0 bases from V and 6 bases from J, with 9 bases in between. The CDR3 region is CASSYSAGGEQYF. The CDR3, as DNA: TGTGCCAGCAGTTACTCGGCCGGGGGCGAGCAGTACTTC.

The chain is built from TRBV19 and TRBJ1-2, with D uncertain. V lost 1 base, J lost 7 bases, and 10 bases lay in between. There are 13 residues in the CDR3. Germline CDR1 reads LNHDA; CDR2 reads SQIVND (reference sequence). CDR3 nucleotide sequence: TGTGCCAGTAGTATAGCGGAGTTGGCTGGCTACACCTTC. Its protein is CASSIAELAGYTF.

This clonotype was picked up a small number of times. V gene TRBV19 combines with J gene TRBJ1-2; 7 bases align to TRBD1. Germline V gives CDR1 LNHDA, CDR2 SQIVND (reference sequence). This CDR3 is 15 amino acids long. V lost 4 bases, J lost 3 bases, and 8 bases stayed unmatched. The CDR3 DNA is TGTGCCAGTAGTACTAGCAACAGGGGTGACTATGGCTACACCTTC. Its protein is CASSTSNRGDYGYTF.

There are a few counts of this clonotype. The rearrangement joins TRBV12-3 or TRBV12-4 to TRBJ2-1, with D maybe TRBD1 (5 bases). This CDR3 has 14 residues. V gave up 2 bases and J gave up 4 bases, with 9 bases separating them. CDR3: CASSLSAGYNEQFF. For the CDR3, the DNA is TGTGCCAGCAGTTTATCTGCAGGGTACAATGAGCAGTTCTTC.

This clonotype has more than one count but fewer than ten. The chain recombines TRBV29-1 with TRBJ2-3; 7 bases match TRBD1. The CDR3 has 15 amino acids. Germline loops: CDR1 SQVTM, CDR2 ANQGSEA. V lost 4 bases to trimming and J lost 3 bases; unmatched junction nucleotides: 10. The CDR3 reads CSVVWGQQSTDTQYF. The CDR3 region has the DNA TGCAGCGTTGTATGGGGACAGCAGTCGACAGATACGCAGTATTTT.

This clonotype was seen a few times. The CDR3 region has the DNA TGTGCCAGCAGTTACAGGGGGGTACTCGGCTACACCTTC. Residues: CASSYRGVLGYTF. This rearrangement joins TRBV27 to TRBJ1-2; 8 bases map to TRBD1. Germline CDR1 and CDR2: MNHEY and SMNVEV (reference sequence). Trimming took 4 bases from V and 8 from J; bases not matched to a gene: 6. The CDR3 consists of 13 residues.

In its sample, this clonotype was seen many times. V usage is TRBV7-6 and J usage is TRBJ2-3, with TRBD2 identical over 7 bases. Germline trimming cut 3 bases from V and 4 bases from J; bases unmatched to any gene: 1. The CDR3 runs to 13 residues. CDR1 is SGHVS, CDR2 FNYEAQ, per germline. The CDR3 coding sequence is TGTGCCAGCAGCTTCACTAGCGCAGATACGCAGTATTTT. Protein product: CASSFTSADTQYF.

V usage is TRBV6-1 and J usage is TRBJ1-4; D remains ambiguous. The CDR3 has 14 amino acids. Trimming pared 2 bases from V and 7 bases from J, leaving 11 bases between. CDR1 MNHNS and CDR2 SASEGT come from the germline V gene. Written as DNA, the CDR3 is TGTGCCAGCAGTGAAAACCTTTGGGGTGAAAAACTGTTTTTT. It is translated as CASSENLWGEKLFF.